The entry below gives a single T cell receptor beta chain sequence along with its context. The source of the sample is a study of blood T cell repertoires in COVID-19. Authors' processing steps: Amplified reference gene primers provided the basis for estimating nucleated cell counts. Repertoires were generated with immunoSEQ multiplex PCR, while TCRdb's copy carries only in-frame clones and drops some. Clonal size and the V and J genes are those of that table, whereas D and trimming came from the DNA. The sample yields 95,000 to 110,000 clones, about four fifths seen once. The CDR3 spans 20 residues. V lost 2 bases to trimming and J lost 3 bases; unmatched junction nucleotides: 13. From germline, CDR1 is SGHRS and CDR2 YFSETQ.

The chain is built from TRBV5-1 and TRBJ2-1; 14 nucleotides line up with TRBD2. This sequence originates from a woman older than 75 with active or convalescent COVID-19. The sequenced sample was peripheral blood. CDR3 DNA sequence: TGCGCCAGCAGCTTTAGACCCGGGACTAGCGGGAGAAAGTTCTACAATGAGCAGTTCTTC. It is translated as CASSFRPGTSGRKFYNEQFF. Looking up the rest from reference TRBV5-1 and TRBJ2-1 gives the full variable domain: KAGVTQTPRYLIKTRGQQVTLSCSPISGHRSVSWYQQTPGQGLQFLFEYFSETQRNKGNFPGRFSGRQFSNSRSEMNVSTLELGDSALYLCASSFRPGTSGRKFYNEQFFGPGTRLTVL.